Included here is one T cell receptor beta chain sequence, with context. No antigen is known for it. Per-base quality was not reported, and no clone a single base away is much larger than it. These data come from a study of blood T cell repertoires in COVID-19 (TCRdb year 2020). With respect to the entire study: Samples from collaborators originated in the United States, Italy and Spain and spanned both the acute and convalescent phases of COVID-19. The material from the prospective study consisted of cDNA or gDNA derived from T cells, B-cell-depleted T cells, or PBMCs. Subjects who had been exposed to COVID-19, were actively infected with it, or had recovered from it provided the deeply sampled blood TCRbeta repertoires that made up the dataset. The repertoires were released in a freely available public database intended as a resource for research on the immune response to SARS-CoV-2. Samples were obtained from the ongoing ImmuneRACE study (first 160 participants) and from over a thousand subjects provided by 6 global collaborators. A de-identified subject ID, COVID-19 status, age in years and sex were almost always included in the sample metadata. HLA class I and class II types, where available, came from metadata supplied by the sample provider rather than from assay-based typing.

The immunoSEQ Assay, a bias-controlled multiplex PCR, was used to amplify TCRbeta CDR3 regions from genomic DNA. Turning to the authors' computational methods: Within the assay, amplification of reference gene primers was used to estimate how many nucleated cells each sample contained. Sequence reads were collapsed and filtered to measure the absolute abundance of every unique TCRbeta CDR3 rearrangement. Productive Simpson clonality was computed per sample as the square root of Simpson's diversity index over productive rearrangements. Drawn from immuneACCESS, this table holds only the in-frame rearrangements with V and J called that TCRdb kept. Clones are partly lost; checked studies trace under half to an unresolved V gene and leave the rest unexplained. V, J and clone size reflect that table, while D and trimming were determined from the DNA. The sample table contains about 68,000 clones; only one count was recorded for 80% to 90% of them. Over 1.3% of the sample lies in the top ten.

What the study reported, not specific to this receptor: The amount of clinical and demographic metadata varied by source and participant and was provided uncurated.

There are 13 amino acids in the CDR3, from cysteine to phenylalanine inclusive. Kept here is only the CDR3 DNA, which spans 39 bases and is read in frame from base 1. The CDR1 and CDR2 encoded by the germline V gene are SGHTA and FQGTGA. V is pared back by 1 base and J by 7 bases, with 10 bases lying between the germline termini. Whole blood was collected in K2EDTA tubes by collaborating institutions according to the institutions' own protocols. For TCRbeta analysis, collaborator samples were shipped as frozen whole blood, as isolated PBMCs, or as DNA extracted from either sample type. The material sequenced was peripheral blood. The TCR sequence derives from an older woman with acute or convalescent COVID-19. The chain employs TRBV7-3 and TRBJ2-5, and possibly TRBD2, on 6 matching bases. In nucleotides, the sequence is TGTGCCAGCAGCTTAAGGCAGGAGGGGACCCAGTACTTC. Its translation reads: CASSLRQEGTQYF. The variable domain in full, with residues beyond the CDR3 obtained from the reference TRBV7-3 and TRBJ2-5 genes, is GAGVSQTPSNKVTEKGKYVELRCDPISGHTALYWYRQSLGQGPEFLIYFQGTGAADDSGLPNDRFFAVRPEGSVSTLKIQRTERGDSAVYLCASSLRQEGTQYFGPGTRLLVL.